This T cell receptor (beta chain) was sequenced for a study of T cell responses to AZD1222 COVID-19 vaccine. The CDR3 has 16 residues. Germline V gene lookup returns CDR1 SGDLS and CDR2 YYNGEE. The V and J ends lost 0 bases and 2 bases, in that order; junction bases with no gene match: 7. Study outcomes and limitations: At baseline, seropositivity was found in only a handful of AZD1222 recipients. Spike as a whole was targeted by vaccine-associated CD4 TCRs, dominant at 160-218 and 743-854. The donor group comprised mostly white British people and more females; the analysis possibly underestimated clonal diversity.

Notes on this clone: Its antigen is still unknown.

Clones were sequenced by immunoSEQ multiplex PCR, and TCRdb holds only the in-frame ones, with some missing. This table holds 140,000 or so clones, over 75% found once. The sample consisted of peripheral blood, taken on day 0 of AZD1222 vaccination. The TCR was taken from an adult in good health. This rearrangement joins TRBV9 to TRBJ2-5, with TRBD2 matching 7 bases. CDR3 nucleotide sequence: TGTGCCAGCAGCGTAGGACTAGGGGAGGGGCAAGAGACCCAGTACTTC. Translated: CASSVGLGEGQETQYF.